This T cell receptor beta chain was sequenced for a study of blood T cell repertoires in COVID-19. By proportion, this clone is medium-sized. TCRdb's table, derived via immunoSEQ multiplex PCR, lists solely in-frame clones and lacks some. The sample shows fewer than 300,000 clones, 85% to 90% of them seen only once. This TCR came from a man younger than 35 who had recovered from COVID-19. Input material: PBMCs or T cells enriched from blood (not recorded which).

CDR3 loop: CASSGGGYEQYF. CDR3 DNA: TGCGCCAGCAGTGGTGGAGGCTACGAGCAGTACTTC. V and J are TRBV10-1 and TRBJ2-7, with D perhaps matching TRBD2 (5 bases). Per germline, CDR1 WNHNN and CDR2 SYGVQD (reference sequence). The V end lost 4 bases, the J end lost 3 bases, and 7 bases lay between the germline ends. The CDR3 loop spans 12 amino acids.